The source of this T cell receptor (beta chain) is a study of T cell changes during pregnancy in multiple sclerosis. J was trimmed by 6 bases and V by 1 base; bases with no gene match: 3. This CDR3 contains 13 residues. Germline CDR1 MNHEY, CDR2 SVGAGI. The table came from immunoSEQ multiplex PCR; TCRdb's copy has only in-frame clones and leaves some out. The sample records tens of thousands of clones, more than 90% being singletons. The sequences come from CD8+ T cells from peripheral blood mononuclear cells, collected after pregnancy. The chain has TRBV6-5 and TRBJ2-7, with 7 bases matching TRBD1. This receptor was obtained from a female donor with multiple sclerosis, enrolled in a pregnancy study. The CDR3 DNA reads as TGTGCCAGCAGTTACTTGTCAGGGGGCGAGCAGTACTTC. Translating gives CASSYLSGGEQYF.